Given below is one T cell receptor beta chain in context. What it binds is not known. The second PCR ran about 6 to 12 cycles with a sample-barcoded 5' primer and J-beta primers. Researchers report that a template-switch adaptor with 12 random nucleotides tagged each cDNA molecule. TCRdb processed the 5' RACE reads anew with MiXCR; each CDR3 protein has one entry. The sample holds 1.5 million to 2 million distinct CDR3 sequences, around 40% seen once. Isolation yielded PBMCs, at least 6.5 million per sample, in every case. This specimen belongs to a study of blood T cells in healthy people across ages. Whole-study context: About one barcoded TCR beta cDNA was captured per two T cells. The study's findings and limits: Both naive CD4+ cell counts and diversity were greater in long-lived donors than in aged donors.

Germline V lookup: CDR1 SEHNR, CDR2 FQNEAQ (reference sequence). V dropped 3 bases and J dropped 0; count of bases not matched to a gene: 6. This CDR3 contains 16 residues. The sequenced sample consisted of blood. The chain is built from TRBV7-9 and TRBJ2-7; 9 positions match TRBD1. This sequence was found in a human donor in good health. The CDR3 region is CASSFGTGKFSYEQYF. The CDR3 region has the DNA TGTGCCAGCAGCTTCGGGACAGGGAAATTCTCCTACGAGCAGTACTTC.